The subject of this entry is one T cell receptor (beta chain). Its target antigen remains unknown. No base quality values were provided; no much bigger clone lies one nucleotide off. The library came from the immunoSEQ multiplex PCR assay. TCRdb re-hosts the immuneACCESS table, in-frame sequences only. Its copies lack some clones; in the studies checked, an unresolved V gene accounts for under half of them, and the cause for the rest is not known. This sample comprises roughly 170,000 clones, around 93% of them detected only once. The ten largest clones represent approximately 4% of the sample. The source of the sample is a study of control samples from healthy donors and cancer patients (dated by TCRdb to 2019 to 2021). This clonotype was sampled from a woman in her fifties or sixties in good health. The sequencing sample was made of blood.

This receptor has the CDR3 CASSPGQGNEKLFF. The nucleotide sequence reads as follows: TGTGCCAGCAGCCCGGGACAGGGGAATGAAAAACTGTTTTTT. The V and J genes are TRBV7-2 and TRBJ1-4, and TRBD1 matches 10 of the central bases. Including the terminal cysteine and phenylalanine, the CDR3 comprises 14 residues. The CDR3 DNA has 42 bases and is translated from base 1. CDR1 and CDR2 were assigned from the germline V gene as SGHTA and FQGNSA. The germline V end is reduced by 5 bases and the J end by 5 bases; junction bases left unmatched: 2.